This T cell receptor (beta chain) was captured in a study of blood T cells in healthy people across ages. General observations from the study: Donors of long life had a larger count of naive CD4+ cells and greater diversity than aged donors.

Next came a second PCR, run for about 7 to 12 cycles, which used a sample-barcoded 5' primer along with a J-beta primer mix. TCRdb reprocessed the 5' RACE reads with MiXCR, giving one entry per CDR3 protein. Of approximately 320,000 distinct CDR3 sequences listed, 27% are singletons. This clonotype was seen repeatedly, ten times or more. Its antigen is still unknown. The CDR3 length is 15 residues. Per the germline V gene, CDR1 is MDHEN and CDR2 is SYDVKM. J lost 7 bases, V lost 7 bases, and 11 bases had no gene match. This receptor was obtained from a woman in her seventies in good health. V usage is TRBV28 and J usage is TRBJ2-3, with TRBD1 identical over 10 bases. Sequenced sample: blood. In nucleotides, the CDR3 is TGTGCCAGCATCTTTGCGGGACAGGGGACACATACGCAGTATTTT. It encodes CASIFAGQGTHTQYF.